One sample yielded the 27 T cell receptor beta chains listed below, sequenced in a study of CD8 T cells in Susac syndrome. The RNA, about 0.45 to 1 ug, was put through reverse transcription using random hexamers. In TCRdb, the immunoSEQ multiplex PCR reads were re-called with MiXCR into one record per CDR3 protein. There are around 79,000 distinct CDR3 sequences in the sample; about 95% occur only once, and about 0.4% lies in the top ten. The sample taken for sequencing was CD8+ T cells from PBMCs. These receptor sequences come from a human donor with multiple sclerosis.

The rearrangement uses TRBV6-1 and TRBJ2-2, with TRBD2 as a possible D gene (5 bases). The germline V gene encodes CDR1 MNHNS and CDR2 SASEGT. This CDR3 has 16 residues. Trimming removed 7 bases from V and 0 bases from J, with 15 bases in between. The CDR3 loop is CASIGGQTTNTGELFF. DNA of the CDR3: TGTGCCAGCATCGGAGGTCAGACAACGAACACCGGGGAGCTGTTTTTT.

In nucleotides, the CDR3 is TGCGCCAGCAGCTTGGAGCAGCGCTCCTACGAGCAGTACTTC. Protein: CASSLEQRSYEQYF. The J gene is TRBJ2-7, the V gene TRBV5-1; D remains unclear. This CDR3 region has 14 residues. V was clipped by 0 bases and J by 0 bases, with 7 bases between them. Per germline, CDR1 SGHRS and CDR2 YFSETQ.

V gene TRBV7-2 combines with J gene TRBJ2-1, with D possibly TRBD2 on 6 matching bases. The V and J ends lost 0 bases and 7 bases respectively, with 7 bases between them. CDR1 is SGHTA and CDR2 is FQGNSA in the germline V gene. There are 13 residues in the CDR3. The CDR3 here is CASSLARGNEQFF. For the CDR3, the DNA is TGTGCCAGCAGCTTAGCTCGGGGGAATGAGCAGTTCTTC.

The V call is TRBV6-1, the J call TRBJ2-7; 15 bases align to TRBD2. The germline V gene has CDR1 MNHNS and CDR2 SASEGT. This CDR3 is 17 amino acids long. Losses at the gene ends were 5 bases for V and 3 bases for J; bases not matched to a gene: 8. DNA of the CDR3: TGTGCCAGCAGTCCCGGGACTAGCGGGGGGCGTCTCTACGAGCAGTACTTC. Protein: CASSPGTSGGRLYEQYF.

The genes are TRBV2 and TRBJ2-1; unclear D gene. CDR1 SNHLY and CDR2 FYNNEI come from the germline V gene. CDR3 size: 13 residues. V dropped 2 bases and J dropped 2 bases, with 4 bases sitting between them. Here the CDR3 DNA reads TGTGCCAGCAGTGAATGGCCCTACAATGAGCAGTTCTTC. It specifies CASSEWPYNEQFF.

The CDR3 DNA is TGTGCCAGCAATCAGGACAGGAGATTTACCGGGGAGCTGTTTTTT. Protein: CASNQDRRFTGELFF. V and J are TRBV6-6 and TRBJ2-2; 7 bases agree with TRBD1. The CDR3 is 15 amino acids. Germline CDR1 and CDR2: MNHNY and SVGAGI (reference sequence). Unmatched junction bases numbered 10, after V lost 7 bases and J lost 5 bases.

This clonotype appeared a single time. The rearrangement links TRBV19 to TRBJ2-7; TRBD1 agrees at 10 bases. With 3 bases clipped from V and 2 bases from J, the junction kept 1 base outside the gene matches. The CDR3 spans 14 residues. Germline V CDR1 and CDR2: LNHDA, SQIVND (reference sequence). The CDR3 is CASSMGTGAYEQYF. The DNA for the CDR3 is TGTGCCAGTAGTATGGGGACAGGGGCCTACGAGCAGTACTTC.

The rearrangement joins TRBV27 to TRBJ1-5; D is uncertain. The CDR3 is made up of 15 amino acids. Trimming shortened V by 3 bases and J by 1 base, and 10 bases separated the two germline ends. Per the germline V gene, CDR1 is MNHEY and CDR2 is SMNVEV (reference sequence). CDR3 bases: TGTGCCAGCAGTTTTGTGGGAGGGAGCAATCAGCCCCAGCATTTT. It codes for CASSFVGGSNQPQHF.

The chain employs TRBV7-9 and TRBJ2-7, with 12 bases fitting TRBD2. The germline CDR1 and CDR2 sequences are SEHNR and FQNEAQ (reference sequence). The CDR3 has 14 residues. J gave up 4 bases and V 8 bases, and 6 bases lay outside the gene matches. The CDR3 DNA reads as TGTGCCAGCTTCGAGACTAGCGGGAGTTACGAGCAGTACTTC. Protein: CASFETSGSYEQYF.

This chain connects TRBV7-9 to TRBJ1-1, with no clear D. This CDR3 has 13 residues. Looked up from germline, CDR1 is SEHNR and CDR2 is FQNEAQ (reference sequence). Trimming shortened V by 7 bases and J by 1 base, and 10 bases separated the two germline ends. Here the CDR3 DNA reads TGTGCCAGCAAATACAACACGAACACTGAAGCTTTCTTT. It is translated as CASKYNTNTEAFF.

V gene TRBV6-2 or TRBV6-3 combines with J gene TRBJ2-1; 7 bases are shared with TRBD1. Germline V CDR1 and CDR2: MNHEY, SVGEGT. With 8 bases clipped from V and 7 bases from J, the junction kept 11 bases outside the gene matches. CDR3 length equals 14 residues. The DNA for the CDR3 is TGTGCCAGCGTCGCAGGACAGGCAAGGAATGAGCAGTTCTTC. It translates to CASVAGQARNEQFF.

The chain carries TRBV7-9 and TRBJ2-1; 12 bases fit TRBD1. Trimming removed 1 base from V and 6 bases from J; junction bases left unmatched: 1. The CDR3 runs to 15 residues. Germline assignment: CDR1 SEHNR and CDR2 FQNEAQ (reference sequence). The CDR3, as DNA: TGTGCCAGCAGCTTAGGGGACAGGGGGCTCAATGAGCAGTTCTTC. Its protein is CASSLGDRGLNEQFF. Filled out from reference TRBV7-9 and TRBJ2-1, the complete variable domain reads DTGVSQNPRHKITKRGQNVTFRCDPISEHNRLYWYRQTLGQGPEFLTYFQNEAQLEKSRLLSDRFSAERPKGSFSTLEIQRTEQGDSAMYLCASSLGDRGLNEQFFGPGTRLTVL.

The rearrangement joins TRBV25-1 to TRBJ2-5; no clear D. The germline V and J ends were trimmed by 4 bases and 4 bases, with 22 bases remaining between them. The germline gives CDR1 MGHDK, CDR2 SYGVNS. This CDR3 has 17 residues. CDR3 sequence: CASSATHPRMASETQYF. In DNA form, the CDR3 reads TGTGCCAGCAGTGCGACCCACCCTAGGATGGCTTCAGAGACCCAGTACTTC.

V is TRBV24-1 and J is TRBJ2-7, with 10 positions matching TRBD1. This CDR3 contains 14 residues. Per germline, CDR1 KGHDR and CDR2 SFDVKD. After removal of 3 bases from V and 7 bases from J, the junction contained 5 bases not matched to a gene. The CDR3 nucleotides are TGTGCCACCAGTGATCCCGGGACAGGGGAAGAGCAGTACTTC. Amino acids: CATSDPGTGEEQYF.

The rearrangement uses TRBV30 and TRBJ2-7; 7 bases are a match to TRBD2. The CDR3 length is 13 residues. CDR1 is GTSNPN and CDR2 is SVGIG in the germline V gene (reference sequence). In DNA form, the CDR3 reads TGTGGGTTCTCGCGGACTAGCTCCTACGAGCAGTACTTC. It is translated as CGFSRTSSYEQYF.

The CDR3 is CASSRNKRPQYF. DNA of the CDR3: TGTGCCAGCAGTCGTAATAAGAGACCCCAGTACTTC. The rearrangement uses TRBV6-5 and TRBJ2-5; D gene unclear. The CDR3 runs to 12 residues. Trimming removed 5 bases at V and 9 bases at J, with 13 bases between. The germline V gene encodes CDR1 MNHEY and CDR2 SVGAGI.

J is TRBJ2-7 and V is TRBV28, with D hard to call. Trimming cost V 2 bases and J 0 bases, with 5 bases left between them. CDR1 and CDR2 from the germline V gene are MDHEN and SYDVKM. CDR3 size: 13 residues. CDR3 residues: CASSLESSYEQYF. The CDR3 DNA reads TGTGCCAGCAGTTTAGAGAGCTCCTACGAGCAGTACTTC.

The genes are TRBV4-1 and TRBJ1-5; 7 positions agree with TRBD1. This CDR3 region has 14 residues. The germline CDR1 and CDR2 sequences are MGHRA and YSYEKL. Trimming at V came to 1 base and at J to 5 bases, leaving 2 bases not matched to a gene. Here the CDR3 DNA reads TGCGCCAGCAGCCAAGCCAGGGGGGATCAGCCCCAGCATTTT. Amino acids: CASSQARGDQPQHF.

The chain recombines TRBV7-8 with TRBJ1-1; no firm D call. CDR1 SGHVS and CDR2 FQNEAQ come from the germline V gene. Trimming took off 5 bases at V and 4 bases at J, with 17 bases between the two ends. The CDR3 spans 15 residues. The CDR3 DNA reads TGTGCCAGCAGCCAGATACCTCAGGTCATCACTGAAGCTTTCTTT. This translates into CASSQIPQVITEAFF.

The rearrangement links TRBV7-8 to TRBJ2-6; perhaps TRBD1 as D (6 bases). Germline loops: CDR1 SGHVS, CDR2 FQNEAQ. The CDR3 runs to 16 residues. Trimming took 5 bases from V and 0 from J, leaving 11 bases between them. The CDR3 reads CASSPWTVSGANVLTF. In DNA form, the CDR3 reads TGTGCCAGCAGCCCGTGGACAGTCTCTGGGGCCAACGTCCTGACTTTC. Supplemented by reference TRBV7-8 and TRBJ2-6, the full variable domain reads GAGVSQSPRYKVAKRGQDVALRCDPISGHVSLFWYQQALGQGPEFLTYFQNEAQLDKSGLPSDRFFAERPEGSVSTLKIQRTQQEDSAVYLCASSPWTVSGANVLTFGAGSRLTVL.

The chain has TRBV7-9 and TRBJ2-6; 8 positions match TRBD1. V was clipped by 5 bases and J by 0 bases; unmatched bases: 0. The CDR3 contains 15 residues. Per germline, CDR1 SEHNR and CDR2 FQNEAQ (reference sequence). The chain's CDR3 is CASSDRGSGANVLTF. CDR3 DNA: TGTGCCAGCAGCGACAGGGGCTCTGGGGCCAACGTCCTGACTTTC.

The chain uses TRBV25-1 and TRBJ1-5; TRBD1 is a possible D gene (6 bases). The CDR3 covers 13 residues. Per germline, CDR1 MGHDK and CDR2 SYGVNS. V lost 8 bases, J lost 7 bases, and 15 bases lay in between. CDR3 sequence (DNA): TGTGCCAGCGCAGGGGCGGGCTTACAGCCCCAGCATTTT. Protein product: CASAGAGLQPQHF.

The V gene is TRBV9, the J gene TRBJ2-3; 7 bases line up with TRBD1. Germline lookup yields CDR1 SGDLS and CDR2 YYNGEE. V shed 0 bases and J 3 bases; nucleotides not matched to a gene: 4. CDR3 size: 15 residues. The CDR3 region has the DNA TGTGCCAGCAGCGTAGGGTACAGGGGTACAGATACGCAGTATTTT. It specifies CASSVGYRGTDTQYF. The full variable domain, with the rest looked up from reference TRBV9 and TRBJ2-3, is DSGVTQTPKHLITATGQRVTLRCSPRSGDLSVYWYQQSLDQGLQFLIQYYNGEERAKGNILERFSAQQFPDLHSELNLSSLELGDSALYFCASSVGYRGTDTQYFGPGTRLTVL.

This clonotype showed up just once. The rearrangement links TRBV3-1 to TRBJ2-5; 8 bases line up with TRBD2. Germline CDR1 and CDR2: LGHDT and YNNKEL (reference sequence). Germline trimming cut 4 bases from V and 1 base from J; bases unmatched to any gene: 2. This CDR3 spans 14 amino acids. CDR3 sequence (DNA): TGTGCCAGCAGCCCCGGGGGGGGCCAAGAGACCCAGTACTTC. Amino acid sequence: CASSPGGGQETQYF.

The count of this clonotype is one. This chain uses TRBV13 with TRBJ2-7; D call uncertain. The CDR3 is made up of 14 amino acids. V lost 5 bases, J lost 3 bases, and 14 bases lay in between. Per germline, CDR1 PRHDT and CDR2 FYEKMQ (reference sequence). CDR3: CASSLIRRSYEQYF. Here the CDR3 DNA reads TGTGCCAGCAGCCTAATACGCAGAAGCTACGAGCAGTACTTC.

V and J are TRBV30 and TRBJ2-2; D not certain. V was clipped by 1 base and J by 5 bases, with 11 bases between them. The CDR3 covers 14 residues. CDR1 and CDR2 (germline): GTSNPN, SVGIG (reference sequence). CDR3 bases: TGTGCCTGGAGTGGGAACAGTTGGACCGGGGAGCTGTTTTTT. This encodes CAWSGNSWTGELFF.

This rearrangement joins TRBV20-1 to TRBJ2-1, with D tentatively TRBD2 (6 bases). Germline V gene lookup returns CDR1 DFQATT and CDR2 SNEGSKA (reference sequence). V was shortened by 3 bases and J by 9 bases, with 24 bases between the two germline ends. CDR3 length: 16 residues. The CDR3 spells CSASPSARGLWGEQFF. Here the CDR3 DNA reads TGCAGTGCTAGTCCCTCTGCGCGGGGCCTTTGGGGTGAGCAGTTCTTC.